A selection of T cell receptor beta chains follows, all from one sample in a study of blood T cell repertoires in COVID-19. TCRdb's table, derived via immunoSEQ multiplex PCR, lists solely in-frame clones and lacks some. The table includes hundreds of thousands of clones, roughly 85% detected once. The sequenced material came from PBMCs or T cells enriched from blood (not recorded which). All receptors derive from a woman aged 50 to 60 who had recovered from COVID-19. Both conserved end residues are part of each CDR3. D genes are given only for firm matches. Size is stated for part of the rows, as once, few or many counts, or as a class when the clone is expanded.

V	size	D	J	DNA	CDR3
TRBV29-1	-	-	TRBJ2-5	TGCAGCGTTGTCCGGCAGGGGTGGGCACAAGAGACCCAGTACTTC	CSVVRQGWAQETQYF
TRBV30	-	TRBD1	TRBJ1-5	TGTGCCTGGAGTGAAGGACAGGGCAATCAGCCCCAGCATTTT	CAWSEGQGNQPQHF
TRBV14	-	-	TRBJ2-2	TGTGCCAGCAGCCAAGGCCTGACCGGGAGGGAGCTGTTTTTT	CASSQGLTGRELFF
TRBV6-1	-	-	TRBJ2-2	TGTGCCAGCAGTGAGGCGGGCGGGACCGGGGAGCTGTTTTTT	CASSEAGGTGELFF
TRBV7-8	-	TRBD1	TRBJ2-1	TGTGCCAGCAGCCGAGACAGGGGACCGGGCAATGAGCAGTTCTTC	CASSRDRGPGNEQFF
TRBV19	-	-	TRBJ2-1	TGTGCCAGTACACACAACAATGAGCAGTTCTTC	CASTHNNEQFF
TRBV19	once	TRBD2	TRBJ2-1	TGTGCCAGTAGTAAAGGACTAGCGGGAGTGGGGGTGGCTGGTGAGCAGTTCTTC	CASSKGLAGVGVAGEQFF
TRBV11-2	-	TRBD1	TRBJ2-2	TGTGCCAGCAGCTTATGCCTGGGACAGGGGGCCCCTACCGGGGAGCTGTTTTTT	CASSLCLGQGAPTGELFF
TRBV25-1	once	-	TRBJ1-1	TGTGCCAGCAGTGGTCGGGGGAGGACTGAAGCTTTCTTT	CASSGRGRTEAFF
TRBV7-9	-	-	TRBJ1-6	TGTGCCAGCAGCCGACAGGCTGGGCCACCCCTCCACTTT	CASSRQAGPPLHF
TRBV29-1	-	-	TRBJ2-1	TGCAGTATGGGCCAGGGCGATCACAATGAGCAGTTCTTC	CSMGQGDHNEQFF
TRBV2	-	TRBD1	TRBJ1-5	TGTGCCAGCAGCCTAACAGGGGGAGACAATCAGCCCCAGCATTTT	CASSLTGGDNQPQHF
TRBV9	-	-	TRBJ2-1	TGTGCCAGCAGCGCTCAAAGGAGCTCCTACAATGAGCAGTTCTTC	CASSAQRSSYNEQFF
TRBV18	-	TRBD1	TRBJ1-2	TGTGCCAGCTCAACAGGACAGGGGGCGAACTATGGCTACACCTTC	CASSTGQGANYGYTF
TRBV7-2	-	-	TRBJ2-1	TGTGCCAGCAGCTTACAGCGGCGCTCCTACAATGAGCAGTTCTTC	CASSLQRRSYNEQFF
TRBV7-9	-	TRBD2	TRBJ2-1	TGTGCCAGCAGCCATAGAGGGACTAGAAATAATGAGCAGTTCTTC	CASSHRGTRNNEQFF
TRBV7-9	-	-	TRBJ1-1	TGTGCCAGCAGCTTGAGCAGGATCACTGAAGCTTTCTTT	CASSLSRITEAFF
TRBV10-1	few	-	TRBJ1-1	TGCGCCAGCAGGAGAGATCCCGGGGACACTGAAGCTTTCTTT	CASRRDPGDTEAFF
TRBV6-2/TRBV6-3	-	TRBD1	TRBJ1-6	TGTGCCAGCAGCCGGGACAGGGGGCAGCGTTCACCCCTCCACTTT	CASSRDRGQRSPLHF
TRBV4-2	-	-	TRBJ1-2	TGTGCCAGCAGCCAGCCGGGACTGAACTATGGCTACACCTTC	CASSQPGLNYGYTF
TRBV28	-	TRBD2	TRBJ2-7	TGTGCCAGCAGTTTACGGGGGGAACCTAGCTCCTACGAGCAGTACTTC	CASSLRGEPSSYEQYF
TRBV9	-	TRBD2	TRBJ2-3	TGTGCCAGCAAGCCCGGATGGGCGGGGGGCTCAGATACGCAGTATTTT	CASKPGWAGGSDTQYF
TRBV5-1	-	-	TRBJ1-5	TGCGCCAGCAGCTCCGGTTATAGCAATCAGCCCCAGCATTTT	CASSSGYSNQPQHF
TRBV9	-	-	TRBJ1-3	TGTGCCAGCAGCGTGCATGACAGGAGACGGAGCTCTGGAAACACCATATATTTT	CASSVHDRRRSSGNTIYF
TRBV7-6	-	TRBD1	TRBJ2-7	TGTGCCAGCAGCTTAGACAGGGGTGCTTCCAACGAGCAGTACTTC	CASSLDRGASNEQYF
TRBV30	-	TRBD1	TRBJ1-2	TGTGCCTGGAGAGGGTGGGACAGGGGGATTTCGAGCTATGGCTACACCTTC	CAWRGWDRGISSYGYTF
TRBV29-1	-	TRBD1	TRBJ1-4	TGCAGCGTTGCGGGGACAGGGACTGAAAAACTGTTTTTT	CSVAGTGTEKLFF
TRBV19	-	-	TRBJ1-1	TGTGCCAGTAGTCGGGGGGAAACTGAAGCTTTCTTT	CASSRGETEAFF
TRBV11-2	-	TRBD2	TRBJ2-7	TGTGCCAGCAGCTCCAAAGGACTAGCGGGAGACCGTTCAAAGCAGTACTTC	CASSSKGLAGDRSKQYF